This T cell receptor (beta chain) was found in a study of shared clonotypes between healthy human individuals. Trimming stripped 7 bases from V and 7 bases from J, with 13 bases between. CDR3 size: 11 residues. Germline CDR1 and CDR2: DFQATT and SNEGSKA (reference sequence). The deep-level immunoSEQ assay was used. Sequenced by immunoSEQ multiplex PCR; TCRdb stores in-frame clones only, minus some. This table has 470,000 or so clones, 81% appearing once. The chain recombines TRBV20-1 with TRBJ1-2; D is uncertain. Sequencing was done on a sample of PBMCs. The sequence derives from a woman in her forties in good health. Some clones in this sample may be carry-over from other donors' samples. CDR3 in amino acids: CSGGWAGGYTF. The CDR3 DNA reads TGCAGTGGGGGATGGGCTGGTGGCTACACCTTC.